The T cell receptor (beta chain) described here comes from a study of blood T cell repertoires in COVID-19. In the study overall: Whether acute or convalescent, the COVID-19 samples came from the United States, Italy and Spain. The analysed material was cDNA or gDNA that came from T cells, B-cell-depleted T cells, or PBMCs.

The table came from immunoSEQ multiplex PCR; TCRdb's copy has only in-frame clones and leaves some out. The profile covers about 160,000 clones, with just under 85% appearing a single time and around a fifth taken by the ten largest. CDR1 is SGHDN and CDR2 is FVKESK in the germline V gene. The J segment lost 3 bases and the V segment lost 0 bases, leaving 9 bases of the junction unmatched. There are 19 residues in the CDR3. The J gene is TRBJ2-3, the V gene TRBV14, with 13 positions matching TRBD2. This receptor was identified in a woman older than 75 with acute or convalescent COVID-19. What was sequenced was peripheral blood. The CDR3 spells CASSQDSGTSGVSTDTQYF. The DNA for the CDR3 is TGTGCCAGCAGCCAAGATTCCGGGACTAGCGGGGTTTCGACAGATACGCAGTATTTT.